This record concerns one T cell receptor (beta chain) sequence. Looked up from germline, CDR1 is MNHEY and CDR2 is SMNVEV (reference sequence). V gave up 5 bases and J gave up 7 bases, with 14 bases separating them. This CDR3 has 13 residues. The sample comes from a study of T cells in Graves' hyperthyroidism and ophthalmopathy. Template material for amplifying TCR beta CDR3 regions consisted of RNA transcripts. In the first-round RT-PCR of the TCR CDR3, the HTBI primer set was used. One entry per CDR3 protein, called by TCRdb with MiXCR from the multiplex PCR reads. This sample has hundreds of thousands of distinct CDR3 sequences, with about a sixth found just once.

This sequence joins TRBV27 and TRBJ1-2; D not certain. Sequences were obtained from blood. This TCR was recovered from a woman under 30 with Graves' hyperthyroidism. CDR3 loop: CASSPRRVGGYTF. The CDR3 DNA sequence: TGTGCCAGCAGTCCCCGGAGGGTAGGTGGCTACACCTTC.